Reported below is one TCR beta chain. The CDR3 length is 14 residues. CDR1 LGHDT and CDR2 YNNKEL come from the germline V gene (reference sequence). The V end was cut by 3 bases, the J end by 0 bases, with 8 bases between. The sample belongs to a study of blood T cell repertoires in COVID-19. Study as a whole: Sites in the United States, Italy and Spain provided acute and convalescent COVID-19 samples.

Original methodology: Using reference gene primer amplification, nucleated cell counts were estimated. The method was immunoSEQ multiplex PCR; TCRdb's version includes in-frame clones alone and lacks a portion of them. V, J and clone size derive from that table, while D and trimming were established from the DNA sequence. The sample has about 170,000 clones, 89% seen once; the top ten hold roughly 0.77%. This chain uses TRBV3-1 (or the pseudogene TRBV3-2) with TRBJ1-1; D uncertain. Sequenced sample: PBMCs or T cells enriched from blood (not recorded which). This receptor was identified in a woman aged 18-29 years who had recovered from COVID-19. The CDR3 protein is CASSHGTMNTEAFF. CDR3 sequence (DNA): TGTGCCAGCAGCCATGGCACCATGAACACTGAAGCTTTCTTT.